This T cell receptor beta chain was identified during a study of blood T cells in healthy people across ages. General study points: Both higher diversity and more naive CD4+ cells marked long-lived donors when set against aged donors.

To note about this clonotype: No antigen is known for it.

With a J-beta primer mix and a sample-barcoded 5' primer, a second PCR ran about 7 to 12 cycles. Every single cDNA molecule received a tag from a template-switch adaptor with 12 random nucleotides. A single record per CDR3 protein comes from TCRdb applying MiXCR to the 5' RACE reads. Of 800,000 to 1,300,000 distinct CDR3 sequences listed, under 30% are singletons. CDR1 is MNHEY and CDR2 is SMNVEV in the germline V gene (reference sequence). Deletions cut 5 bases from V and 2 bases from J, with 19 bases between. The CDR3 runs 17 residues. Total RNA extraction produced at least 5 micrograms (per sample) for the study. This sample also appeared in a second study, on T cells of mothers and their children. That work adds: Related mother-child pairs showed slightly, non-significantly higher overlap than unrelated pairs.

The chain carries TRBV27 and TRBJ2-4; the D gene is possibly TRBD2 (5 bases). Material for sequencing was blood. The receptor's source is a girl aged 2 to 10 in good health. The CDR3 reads CASSPLADRGTKNIQYF. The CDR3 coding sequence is TGTGCCAGCAGTCCATTGGCGGACCGAGGGACCAAAAACATTCAGTACTTC.